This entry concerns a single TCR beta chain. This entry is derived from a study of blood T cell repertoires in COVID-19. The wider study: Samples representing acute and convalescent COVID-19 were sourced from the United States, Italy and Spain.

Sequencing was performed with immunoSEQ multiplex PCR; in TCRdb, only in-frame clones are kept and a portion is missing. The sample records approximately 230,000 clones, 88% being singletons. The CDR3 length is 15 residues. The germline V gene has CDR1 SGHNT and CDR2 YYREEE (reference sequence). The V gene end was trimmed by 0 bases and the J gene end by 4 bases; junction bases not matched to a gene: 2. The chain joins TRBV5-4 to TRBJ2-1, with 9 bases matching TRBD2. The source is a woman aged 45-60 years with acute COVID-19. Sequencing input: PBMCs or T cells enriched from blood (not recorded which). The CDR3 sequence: CASSLASGVYNEQFF. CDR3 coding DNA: TGTGCCAGCAGCTTGGCTAGCGGGGTTTACAATGAGCAGTTCTTC.